This TCR beta chain was documented in a study of T cells in Graves' hyperthyroidism and ophthalmopathy. This clonotype showed up just a few times. V gave up 5 bases and J gave up 7 bases, with 17 bases separating them. This CDR3 contains 14 residues. The germline gives CDR1 SGHVS, CDR2 FNYEAQ. Researchers amplified the TCR beta CDR3 regions from RNA transcripts. The primer set for the first-round RT-PCR of the TCR CDR3 was HTBI. A single record per CDR3 protein comes from TCRdb applying MiXCR to the multiplex PCR reads. The sample has 700,000 to 950,000 distinct CDR3 sequences, roughly a third seen once.

Sequencing was done on a sample of blood. V gene TRBV7-6 combines with J gene TRBJ1-1; perhaps TRBD1 as D (6 bases). The TCR sequence derives from a woman aged 40 to 55 with Graves' hyperthyroidism. The CDR3 nucleotides are TGTGCCAGCAGCGAACTGACAGGACCCCTTGAAGCTTTCTTT. It specifies CASSELTGPLEAFF. Complete variable domain (other parts from reference TRBV7-6 and TRBJ1-1): GAGVSQSPRYKVTKRGQDVALRCDPISGHVSLYWYRQALGQGPEFLTYFNYEAQQDKSGLPNDRFSAERPEGSISTLTIQRTEQRDSAMYRCASSELTGPLEAFFGQGTRLTVV.